The 23 T cell receptor beta chains below all came from one sample that was sequenced in a study of blood T cell repertoires in COVID-19. Measured with immunoSEQ multiplex PCR; TCRdb has only the in-frame clones, and not every one. The sample contains about 15,000 clones, approximately 80% of which appear only once. Sequenced: peripheral blood. The source of these receptors is a human donor in a cohort sampled during active COVID-19.

The CDR3 protein is CASSLSRPGAYEQYF. The DNA for the CDR3 is TGTGCCAGCAGTTTATCGCGCCCGGGTGCCTACGAGCAGTACTTC. The rearrangement uses TRBV28 and TRBJ2-7; D gene ambiguous. Looked up from germline, CDR1 is MDHEN and CDR2 is SYDVKM. Trimming took 1 base from V and 2 from J, leaving 12 bases between them. This CDR3 has 15 residues.

The genes are TRBV28 and TRBJ1-4; 7 positions agree with TRBD1. Germline CDR1 is MDHEN and CDR2 is SYDVKM. V trimming: 7 bases; J trimming: 4 bases; junction bases outside the gene matches: 6. CDR3 length: 14 residues. The CDR3 loop is CASTLGQINEKLFF. The DNA of the CDR3 is TGTGCCAGCACCCTGGGACAGATTAATGAAAAACTGTTTTTT.

The gene calls are TRBV19 and TRBJ1-6, with 8 bases lining up with TRBD1. CDR1 and CDR2 from the germline V gene are LNHDA and SQIVND (reference sequence). The CDR3 is 13 amino acids. The V segment lost 7 bases and the J segment 10 bases; nucleotides outside the gene matches: 6. CDR3 in DNA: TGTGCCAGTACGGGACAGGAAGGATCACCCCTCCACTTT. It translates to CASTGQEGSPLHF.

The chain uses TRBV7-6 and TRBJ2-1; 12 bases map to TRBD2. The CDR3 has 17 amino acids. The J segment lost 6 bases and the V segment lost 5 bases, leaving 11 bases of the junction unmatched. Germline assignment: CDR1 SGHVS and CDR2 FNYEAQ. The CDR3 protein is CASSPGPLAGGPNEQFF. In DNA form, the CDR3 reads TGTGCCAGCAGCCCAGGCCCCCTAGCGGGAGGGCCCAATGAGCAGTTCTTC.

V and J are TRBV29-1 and TRBJ2-2, with D possibly matching TRBD2 (6 bases). From germline, CDR1 is SQVTM and CDR2 ANQGSEA. The CDR3 sequence is 13 residues long. V was cut by 7 bases and J by 2 bases, with 11 bases left in between. CDR3 amino acids: CSGSSENTGELFF. Written as DNA, the CDR3 is TGCAGCGGATCTAGCGAAAACACCGGGGAGCTGTTTTTT.

The chain couples TRBV3-1 (or the pseudogene TRBV3-2) to TRBJ1-6; D is unresolved. The V gene lost 1 base and the J gene lost 6 bases, with 10 bases spanning the gap. Germline values: CDR1 LGHDT, CDR2 YNNKEL (reference sequence). The CDR3 covers 15 residues. The CDR3 is CASSQGEVRNSPLHF. CDR3 DNA sequence: TGTGCCAGCAGCCAAGGTGAGGTCCGTAATTCACCCCTCCACTTT.

This chain links TRBV6-5 with TRBJ2-7; 8 bases agree with TRBD1. This CDR3 is 15 amino acids long. The V gene's germline CDR1 is MNHEY and CDR2 SVGAGI. Trimming removed 6 bases from V and 2 bases from J; junction bases left unmatched: 9. CDR3 DNA: TGTGCCAGCAGCAGCCTGAGGACAGGGACCTACGAGCAGTACTTC. It yields the protein CASSSLRTGTYEQYF.

The chain carries TRBV5-1 and TRBJ2-2, with 8 bases lining up with TRBD2. CDR1 and CDR2 from the germline V gene are SGHRS and YFSETQ. V gave up 0 bases and J gave up 4 bases; unmatched junction bases: 2. This CDR3 spans 15 amino acids. CDR3 in DNA: TGCGCCAGCAGCTTGGTAACTAGCGGCACCGGGGAGCTGTTTTTT. Protein product: CASSLVTSGTGELFF.

V gene TRBV18 combines with J gene TRBJ1-4, with D perhaps TRBD1 (5 bases). Germline V gives CDR1 KGHSH, CDR2 LQKENI. This CDR3 contains 17 residues. Trimming cost V 0 bases and J 7 bases, with 18 bases left between them. The CDR3 is CASSPPSGVGDFEKLFF. The CDR3 bases are TGTGCCAGCTCACCACCATCGGGGGTCGGGGACTTTGAAAAACTGTTTTTT.

The genes are TRBV27 and TRBJ1-2, with 7 bases identical to TRBD1. The CDR3 runs 16 residues. V dropped 6 bases and J dropped 4; count of bases not matched to a gene: 14. Germline CDR1 is MNHEY and CDR2 is SMNVEV (reference sequence). The CDR3 DNA reads as TGTGCCAGCAGACTGAAGGGCCGACAGGGTTCCTATGGCTACACCTTC. This codes for CASRLKGRQGSYGYTF.

V usage is TRBV4-3 and J usage is TRBJ2-7; D unresolved. This CDR3 spans 15 amino acids. Trimming removed 0 bases from V and 2 bases from J, with 11 bases in between. Germline V gene lookup returns CDR1 LGHNA and CDR2 YSLEER. The CDR3 DNA follows: TGCGCCAGCAGCCAAGATTGGTCGGAGACCTACGAGCAGTACTTC. Amino acids: CASSQDWSETYEQYF.

Only a few counts were recorded for this clone. The genes are TRBV19 and TRBJ2-3, with TRBD1 matching over 9 bases. The CDR3 loop spans 15 amino acids. J was trimmed by 6 bases and V by 6 bases; bases with no gene match: 10. CDR1 LNHDA and CDR2 SQIVND come from the germline V gene (reference sequence). CDR3 DNA sequence: TGTGCCAGTAGACCTGACAGGGGGGAAGGGGATACGCAGTATTTT. Translated: CASRPDRGEGDTQYF.

This chain uses TRBV5-1 with TRBJ1-2; TRBD1 might be the D (6 bases). There are 15 residues in the CDR3. V was trimmed by 4 bases and J by 4 bases, leaving 17 bases between them. Germline V gene data show CDR1 as SGHRS and CDR2 as YFSETQ. In nucleotides, the CDR3 is TGCGCCAGCAGCCCGGAAGGGGGAAGAGGCTATGGCTACACCTTC. Encoded protein: CASSPEGGRGYGYTF.

The rearrangement uses TRBV7-9 and TRBJ1-1; no clear D gene. The CDR3 runs to 14 residues. Trimming pared 5 bases from V and 1 base from J, leaving 11 bases between. CDR1 SEHNR and CDR2 FQNEAQ come from the germline V gene (reference sequence). CDR3 loop: CASSLTPGNTEAFF. The CDR3 DNA reads TGTGCCAGCAGCCTTACGCCAGGGAACACTGAAGCTTTCTTT.

This chain links TRBV6-5 with TRBJ1-6; unclear D gene. CDR1 MNHEY and CDR2 SVGAGI come from the germline V gene. V was clipped by 7 bases and J by 6 bases, with 7 bases between them. This CDR3 contains 12 residues. DNA of the CDR3: TGTGCCAGCATGCCCGGTAATTCACCCCTCCACTTT. Protein product: CASMPGNSPLHF.

The count of this clone is one. The chain carries TRBV18 and TRBJ1-5; a weak D match, TRBD1 (5 bases). CDR1 is KGHSH, CDR2 LQKENI, per germline. This CDR3 is 15 amino acids long. The ends were cut back, 5 bases at V and 11 bases at J, with 22 bases in the middle. Here the CDR3 reads CASSIGAGTVDTQHF. The CDR3, as DNA: TGTGCCAGCTCAATAGGGGCGGGGACGGTGGACACCCAGCATTTT.

The genes are TRBV5-4 and TRBJ1-5, with D unresolved. This CDR3 is 14 amino acids long. CDR1 SGHNT and CDR2 YYREEE come from the germline V gene (reference sequence). The ends were cut back, 0 bases at V and 0 bases at J, with 4 bases in the middle. Here the CDR3 reads CASSLGYSNQPQHF. The CDR3, as DNA: TGTGCCAGCAGCTTGGGCTATAGCAATCAGCCCCAGCATTTT.

J is TRBJ2-1 and V is TRBV5-1; 9 bases are a match to TRBD2. Germline trimming cut 2 bases from V and 8 bases from J; bases unmatched to any gene: 11. This CDR3 contains 16 residues. Germline V gene sequence: CDR1 SGHRS, CDR2 YFSETQ. CDR3 in amino acids: CASSLGSSGIGDEQFF. CDR3 DNA: TGCGCCAGCAGCTTAGGTTCTAGCGGGATTGGCGATGAGCAGTTCTTC.

The V and J genes are TRBV3-1 (or the pseudogene TRBV3-2) and TRBJ2-5; 7 nucleotides line up with TRBD2. The ends lost 2 bases at V and 4 bases at J; junction bases unmatched: 13. The CDR3 totals 17 residues. In germline, CDR1 is LGHDT, CDR2 YNNKEL (reference sequence). CDR3 loop: CASSQQERAGVVETQYF. The CDR3 nucleotides are TGTGCCAGCAGCCAACAAGAGAGGGCGGGGGTGGTAGAGACCCAGTACTTC.

The chain joins TRBV5-1 to TRBJ2-5, with D maybe TRBD2 (6 bases). V gave up 3 bases and J gave up 5 bases, with 17 bases separating them. This CDR3 comprises 15 residues. Looked up from germline, CDR1 is SGHRS and CDR2 is YFSETQ. CDR3 DNA: TGCGCCAGCAGCTCAGACGGACGGGGGAGGGAGACCCAGTACTTC. Translating it yields CASSSDGRGRETQYF.

This clone was recorded a few times. V gene TRBV18 combines with J gene TRBJ1-4, with D tentatively TRBD1 (5 bases). CDR1 is KGHSH and CDR2 is LQKENI in the germline V gene. This CDR3 spans 15 amino acids. V was trimmed by 2 bases and J by 8 bases, leaving 15 bases between them. This CDR3 reads CASSPDSEVGEKLFF. CDR3 coding DNA: TGTGCCAGCTCACCAGACAGCGAAGTAGGCGAAAAACTGTTTTTT.

This clone showed up just a few times. The chain uses TRBV10-2 and TRBJ2-2, with D uncertain. From germline, CDR1 is WSHSY and CDR2 SAAADI. Deletions cut 3 bases from V and 2 bases from J, with 4 bases between. This CDR3 spans 13 amino acids. This CDR3 reads CASSDQNTGELFF. As DNA, the CDR3 is TGCGCCAGCAGTGATCAAAACACCGGGGAGCTGTTTTTT.

The chain uses TRBV5-1 and TRBJ1-2, with D maybe TRBD1 (6 bases). There are 15 residues in the CDR3. Trimming took 4 bases from V and 2 from J, leaving 15 bases between them. Per the germline V gene, CDR1 is SGHRS and CDR2 is YFSETQ. Here the CDR3 reads CASSENPQGNYGYTF. CDR3 coding DNA: TGCGCCAGCAGCGAGAACCCCCAGGGGAACTATGGCTACACCTTC. The variable domain in full, with the rest retrieved from reference TRBV5-1 and TRBJ1-2, is KAGVTQTPRYLIKTRGQQVTLSCSPISGHRSVSWYQQTPGQGLQFLFEYFSETQRNKGNFPGRFSGRQFSNSRSEMNVSTLELGDSALYLCASSENPQGNYGYTFGSGTRLTVV.